These 30 T cell receptor beta chains originate from one sample sequenced in a study of identical twins. Each CDR3 protein is one row after TCRdb ran MiXCR on the 5' RACE reads. The sample has 450,000 to 650,000 distinct CDR3 sequences, 9% to 10% seen once; the top ten hold approximately 3%. The sample was also reused in another study, on yellow fever vaccine responses in identical twins.

Sequencing was done on a sample of PBMCs. These receptors were collected from a woman in her late teens or twenties in good health.

This clonotype was counted at least ten times. The genes are TRBV28 and TRBJ1-3; D call uncertain. From germline, CDR1 is MDHEN and CDR2 SYDVKM. V dropped 1 base and J dropped 2 bases, with 12 bases sitting between them. The CDR3 length is 16 residues. The chain's CDR3 is CASSLLGTAPGNTIYF. The CDR3 DNA reads TGTGCCAGCAGTTTATTGGGTACGGCTCCTGGAAACACCATATATTTT. Full variable domain (remainder filled in from reference TRBV28 and TRBJ1-3): DVKVTQSSRYLVKRTGEKVFLECVQDMDHENMFWYRQDPGLGLRLIYFSYDVKMKEKGDIPEGYSVSREKKERFSLILESASTNQTSMYLCASSLLGTAPGNTIYFGEGSWLTVV.

This clonotype was found many times. The chain has TRBV24-1 and TRBJ1-2; D remains ambiguous. V lost 1 base and J lost 6, with 2 bases in between. CDR1 and CDR2 from the germline V gene are KGHDR and SFDVKD. The CDR3 length is 11 residues. CDR3 nucleotides: TGTGCCACCAGTGATTTTCATGGCTACACCTTC. This translates into CATSDFHGYTF.

This clonotype was detected a few times. The chain has TRBV29-1 and TRBJ2-5; no definite D call. From germline, CDR1 is SQVTM and CDR2 ANQGSEA. The V and J ends lost 4 bases and 3 bases respectively, with 12 bases between them. This CDR3 has 13 residues. CDR3 sequence reads: CSVGPGRKETQYF. The DNA of the CDR3 is TGCAGCGTTGGCCCAGGCAGGAAAGAGACCCAGTACTTC.

The V and J genes are TRBV3-1 and TRBJ1-6; D is uncertain. CDR1 is LGHDT, CDR2 YNNKEL, per germline (reference sequence). This CDR3 comprises 14 residues. Trimming removed 8 bases from V and 0 bases from J, with 8 bases in between. The CDR3 protein is CASRESSYNSPLHF. Here the CDR3 DNA reads TGTGCCAGCCGAGAATCCTCCTATAATTCACCCCTCCACTTT.

The chain has TRBV11-2 and TRBJ2-3; 11 bases match TRBD2. Germline CDR1 and CDR2: SGHAT and FQNNGV. The V and J ends lost 0 bases and 4 bases, in that order; junction bases with no gene match: 12. The CDR3 is 19 amino acids. CDR3 in amino acids: CASSLDLIAGGPSADTQYF. CDR3 in DNA: TGTGCCAGCAGCTTAGATCTCATAGCGGGAGGGCCTAGCGCAGATACGCAGTATTTT.

The chain joins TRBV7-2 to TRBJ2-3, with D perhaps matching TRBD2 (5 bases). V was shortened by 4 bases and J by 2 bases, with 19 bases between the two germline ends. CDR3 length equals 17 residues. Looked up from germline, CDR1 is SGHTA and CDR2 is FQGNSA. CDR3 sequence: CASSSPITSGVTDTQYF. CDR3 bases: TGTGCCAGCAGCTCACCGATAACTAGTGGGGTCACAGATACGCAGTATTTT. The entire variable domain, with the rest obtained from reference TRBV7-2 and TRBJ2-3, is as follows: GAGVSQSPSNKVTEKGKDVELRCDPISGHTALYWYRQSLGQGLEFLIYFQGNSAPDKSGLPSDRFSAERTGGSVSTLTIQRTQQEDSAVYLCASSSPITSGVTDTQYFGPGTRLTVL.

This clonotype showed up many times. This chain uses TRBV29-1 with TRBJ2-1; possible D gene TRBD1, 6 bases. Per the germline V gene, CDR1 is SQVTM and CDR2 is ANQGSEA. V lost 7 bases and J 2 bases, leaving 18 bases between the germline ends. This CDR3 region has 15 residues. Here the CDR3 reads CSGSGQLSAYNEQFF. The CDR3 DNA reads TGCAGCGGCTCTGGACAGCTCTCAGCCTACAATGAGCAGTTCTTC.

The gene calls are TRBV3-1 and TRBJ1-4; no reliable D call. The CDR3 consists of 14 residues. The V gene's germline CDR1 is LGHDT and CDR2 YNNKEL (reference sequence). V dropped 1 base and J dropped 13 bases, with 16 bases sitting between them. As DNA, the CDR3 is TGTGCCAGCAGCCAAGCGGGAGGGATCGGATTACTGTTTTTT. Amino acids: CASSQAGGIGLLFF.

In this sample, this clonotype turned up many times. The chain uses TRBV20-1 and TRBJ1-3; no clear D. CDR3 length: 16 residues. CDR1 is DFQATT, CDR2 SNEGSKA, per germline (reference sequence). V lost 0 bases and J lost 0, with 12 bases in between. The CDR3 DNA follows: TGCAGTGCTAGAGATCCGGGTCTGCTCTCTGGAAACACCATATATTTT. Amino acids: CSARDPGLLSGNTIYF.

The chain uses TRBV20-1 and TRBJ2-2, with D maybe TRBD2 (6 bases). Between the trimmed V and J ends, which lost 0 bases and 1 base, there was a span of 9 bases. The CDR3 is 15 amino acids. From germline, CDR1 is DFQATT and CDR2 SNEGSKA (reference sequence). The chain's CDR3 is CSARDWRGNTGELFF. CDR3 DNA: TGCAGTGCTAGAGATTGGCGGGGGAACACCGGGGAGCTGTTTTTT.

The V call is TRBV25-1, the J call TRBJ1-2; no clear D. CDR3 length equals 13 residues. With 1 base removed from V and 8 bases from J, the gap between germline ends came to 11 bases. CDR1 MGHDK and CDR2 SYGVNS come from the germline V gene. CDR3 loop: CASSESSSWGYTF. As DNA, the CDR3 is TGTGCCAGCAGTGAATCGTCCTCTTGGGGCTACACCTTC.

This clonotype was recorded a few times. The chain employs TRBV2 and TRBJ2-2, with D perhaps TRBD2 (6 bases). The germline gives CDR1 SNHLY, CDR2 FYNNEI. Trimming pared 6 bases from V and 6 bases from J, leaving 14 bases between. The CDR3 has 14 amino acids. In DNA form, the CDR3 reads TGTGCCAGCAGGGGGGACTGGAGGTCCGGGGAGCTGTTTTTT. It specifies CASRGDWRSGELFF.

This clonotype has just a few counts. The V gene is TRBV29-1, the J gene TRBJ2-7; 8 bases are shared with TRBD2. Germline CDR1 SQVTM, CDR2 ANQGSEA. The CDR3 totals 14 residues. V dropped 2 bases and J dropped 3; count of bases not matched to a gene: 6. CDR3 in amino acids: CSVELSGGSYEQYF. The CDR3 DNA reads as TGCAGCGTTGAACTCTCGGGAGGGAGCTACGAGCAGTACTTC.

This clonotype has just a few counts. The gene calls are TRBV3-1 and TRBJ2-1, with a weak D call TRBD2 (7 bases). CDR1 LGHDT and CDR2 YNNKEL come from the germline V gene (reference sequence). V was cut by 4 bases and J by 7 bases, with 20 bases left in between. This CDR3 is 16 amino acids long. CDR3 protein: CASSRTELARGNEQFF. CDR3 in DNA: TGTGCCAGCAGCCGAACCGAACTAGCGAGGGGGAATGAGCAGTTCTTC.

This chain connects TRBV6-1 to TRBJ1-2; D is unresolved. The germline V gene has CDR1 MNHNS and CDR2 SASEGT. This CDR3 spans 12 amino acids. The V end was cut by 6 bases, the J end by 0 bases, with 5 bases between. This chain's CDR3 is CASRGPNYGYTF. The CDR3 nucleotides read TGTGCCAGCAGAGGGCCTAACTATGGCTACACCTTC.

The CDR3 bases are TGTGCCAGCAGCTTACAACAGGGGGCCGGTGCCCAGTACTTC. It is translated as CASSLQQGAGAQYF. This chain uses TRBV7-9 with TRBJ2-5; 9 nucleotides match TRBD1. The CDR3 consists of 14 residues. Germline CDR1 reads SEHNR; CDR2 reads FQNEAQ (reference sequence). V gave up 2 bases and J gave up 9 bases; unmatched junction bases: 7.

This clonotype was counted a few times. The chain recombines TRBV10-3 with TRBJ2-3; 10 nucleotides line up with TRBD2. With V trimmed by 7 bases and J by 2 bases, 6 bases remained unmatched. This CDR3 spans 15 amino acids. Germline loops: CDR1 ENHRY, CDR2 SYGVKD. The CDR3 here is CAIKVTSGDTDTQYF. DNA for the CDR3: TGTGCCATCAAGGTCACTAGCGGGGACACAGATACGCAGTATTTT.

This clonotype was seen only a few times. J is TRBJ2-7 and V is TRBV29-1; the match to TRBD1 covers 9 bases. This CDR3 contains 14 residues. Germline CDR1 reads SQVTM; CDR2 reads ANQGSEA. The V and J ends lost 8 bases and 4 bases, in that order; junction bases with no gene match: 12. The CDR3 region has the DNA TGCAGCATCTCTATTGGGACAGGGATTTACGAGCAGTACTTC. The encoded protein is CSISIGTGIYEQYF.

This clonotype was counted only a few times. The chain uses TRBV6-5 and TRBJ1-4; 9 nucleotides match TRBD1. Losses at the gene ends were 2 bases for V and 7 bases for J; bases not matched to a gene: 5. CDR1 is MNHEY and CDR2 is SVGAGI in the germline V gene. This CDR3 has 15 amino acids. As DNA, the CDR3 is TGTGCCAGCAGTTACCTGGGACAGGGCGGTGAAAAACTGTTTTTT. Protein: CASSYLGQGGEKLFF.

Worth noting for this clonotype: A much larger clone sits a single nucleotide away, making a read error possible. Lacking the conserved final phenylalanine or tryptophan, this CDR3 likely reflects a read error. This rearrangement joins TRBV29-1 to TRBJ1-1, with no clear D. The CDR3 is 12 residues long. Trimming cost V 7 bases and J 5 bases, with 14 bases left between them. The germline V gene encodes CDR1 SQVTM and CDR2 ANQGSEA. The CDR3 DNA reads as TGCAGCGCGGTGCAGAGAAGGACTGAAGCTTTCCTT. Protein sequence: CSAVQRRTEAFL.

There are a few counts of this clonotype. The V call is TRBV29-1, the J call TRBJ2-1, with 12 bases matching TRBD2. There are 16 residues in the CDR3. Losses at the gene ends were 4 bases for V and 1 base for J; bases not matched to a gene: 5. The germline V gene encodes CDR1 SQVTM and CDR2 ANQGSEA. In DNA, the CDR3 is TGCAGCGTTGGTGGACTAGCGGGGACTTCCTACAATGAGCAGTTCTTC. Residues: CSVGGLAGTSYNEQFF.

There are many counts of this clonotype. The chain combines TRBV5-1 with TRBJ1-1; TRBD1 aligns across 9 bases. V shed 7 bases and J 3 bases; nucleotides not matched to a gene: 4. This CDR3 has 13 amino acids. Germline V gene lookup returns CDR1 SGHRS and CDR2 YFSETQ. Here the CDR3 reads CASSTGGYTEAFF. The CDR3 DNA is TGCGCCAGCTCGACAGGGGGTTACACTGAAGCTTTCTTT. Full variable domain (missing parts from reference TRBV5-1 and TRBJ1-1): KAGVTQTPRYLIKTRGQQVTLSCSPISGHRSVSWYQQTPGQGLQFLFEYFSETQRNKGNFPGRFSGRQFSNSRSEMNVSTLELGDSALYLCASSTGGYTEAFFGQGTRLTVV.

This chain joins TRBV4-3 and TRBJ2-5; no reliable D call. The V end lost 0 bases, the J end lost 5 bases, and 7 bases lay between the germline ends. CDR3 size: 13 residues. Looked up from germline, CDR1 is LGHNA and CDR2 is YSLEER. This chain's CDR3 is CASSQDHSETQYF. The CDR3 region has the DNA TGCGCCAGCAGCCAAGATCATTCGGAGACCCAGTACTTC.

The chain employs TRBV5-6 and TRBJ2-7; 8 bases are shared with TRBD1. Per germline, CDR1 SGHDT and CDR2 YYEEEE. The CDR3 length is 15 residues. V lost 4 bases, J lost 4 bases, and 10 bases stayed unmatched. DNA of the CDR3: TGTGCCAGCAGCCTTAGGACAGGGTTCGGGTACGAGCAGTACTTC. Residues: CASSLRTGFGYEQYF.

In the case of this clonotype: A read error may explain this, as a much larger clone is one base away. The chain carries TRBV4-3 and TRBJ2-7, with D possibly being TRBD1 or TRBD2 (6 bases each). The CDR3 runs to 14 residues. Trimming stripped 3 bases from V and 5 bases from J, with 14 bases between. Looked up from germline, CDR1 is LGHNA and CDR2 is YSLEER. This CDR3 is CASSQAGTWNEQYF. The CDR3 DNA reads as TGCGCCAGCAGCCAGGCGGGGACATGGAACGAGCAGTACTTC.

This clonotype was counted many times. The J gene is TRBJ2-3, the V gene TRBV7-6; 9 bases match TRBD2. With V trimmed by 0 bases and J by 4 bases, 5 bases remained unmatched. Germline lookup yields CDR1 SGHVS and CDR2 FNYEAQ. The CDR3 totals 16 residues. This chain's CDR3 is CASSLAGASGADTQYF. CDR3 sequence (DNA): TGTGCCAGCAGCTTAGCTGGGGCTAGCGGGGCAGATACGCAGTATTTT.

V and J are TRBV20-1 and TRBJ2-7, with D possibly matching TRBD1 (5 bases). V was clipped by 1 base and J by 3 bases, with 13 bases between them. This CDR3 has 14 residues. Germline V gene lookup returns CDR1 DFQATT and CDR2 SNEGSKA (reference sequence). The CDR3 DNA reads as TGCAGTGCTAGAGCACAGGATCCTGGCTACGAGCAGTACTTC. Translation gives CSARAQDPGYEQYF.

This clonotype was found a few times. The V call is TRBV28, the J call TRBJ2-7; TRBD2 might be the D (5 bases). The CDR3 loop spans 15 amino acids. The germline V and J ends were trimmed by 6 bases and 2 bases, with 17 bases remaining between them. Looked up from germline, CDR1 is MDHEN and CDR2 is SYDVKM. The CDR3 here is CASRSGSVGPYEQYF. CDR3 coding DNA: TGTGCCAGCAGATCGGGGTCCGTAGGGCCCTACGAGCAGTACTTC.

This clonotype was recorded many times. The rearrangement links TRBV5-1 to TRBJ2-7; D is unclear. The CDR3 length is 15 residues. CDR1 is SGHRS, CDR2 YFSETQ, per germline. V lost 0 bases and J 0 bases, leaving 10 bases between the germline ends. CDR3 loop: CASSLDNSASYEQYF. CDR3 sequence (DNA): TGCGCCAGCAGCTTGGATAACTCGGCCTCCTACGAGCAGTACTTC.

This clonotype was seen a handful of times. This sequence joins TRBV12-3 or TRBV12-4 and TRBJ1-3; D not certain. The CDR3 length is 15 residues. Trimming stripped 3 bases from V and 0 bases from J, with 9 bases between. The CDR3 loop is CASSFGRRSGNTIYF. CDR3 nucleotide sequence: TGTGCCAGCAGTTTTGGCAGGCGCTCTGGAAACACCATATATTTT.